The sequence of this TCR beta chain was determined in a study of CD8+ T cells in alopecia areata. The treatment was: oral pan-JAK inhibitor, 5-10 mg twice daily. Sequencing relied on a cDNA template that was reverse transcribed from extracted RNA. This table comes from immunoSEQ multiplex PCR, and its TCRdb copy is limited to in-frame clones, with some not included. The sample lists 95,000 to 150,000 clones; 60% to 65% were seen once. V lost 7 bases to trimming and J lost 0 bases, with 15 bases between them. Germline-derived CDR1 and CDR2 are SGHDT and YYEEEE. The CDR3 runs to 15 residues. The specimen was CD4+ T cells sorted from blood, collected at week 4, from a patient treated with tofacitinib. The chain combines TRBV5-6 with TRBJ2-3, with D possibly being TRBD1 (6 bases). This clonotype originated in a human donor with alopecia areata. CDR3: CASGVGTTSTDTQYF. DNA for the CDR3: TGTGCCAGCGGCGTTGGGACAACTAGCACAGATACGCAGTATTTT.